The 29 T cell receptor beta chains reported below all come from one sample, sequenced in a study of blood T cell repertoires in COVID-19. Libraries were prepared by immunoSEQ multiplex PCR; TCRdb keeps only in-frame clonotypes and omits some of them. There are 120,000 or so clones in the sample; more than 75% occur only once, and less than 4% lies in the top ten. Sequencing was performed on peripheral blood. The receptor set was obtained from a woman aged 50 to 65 with acute or convalescent COVID-19.

The V gene is TRBV2, the J gene TRBJ1-1, with 7 bases fitting TRBD1. CDR1 is SNHLY, CDR2 FYNNEI, per germline. V shed 7 bases, J shed 0 bases, and the junction held 8 bases outside the gene matches. The CDR3 is 15 amino acids. The CDR3 loop is CASKETGALNTEAFF. As DNA, the CDR3 is TGTGCCAGCAAAGAAACAGGGGCGCTGAACACTGAAGCTTTCTTT.

J is TRBJ2-3 and V is TRBV6-5, with D possibly being TRBD2 (6 bases). CDR1 MNHEY and CDR2 SVGAGI come from the germline V gene. V was shortened by 7 bases and J by 4 bases, with 18 bases between the two germline ends. The CDR3 extends over 15 amino acids. The CDR3 sequence is CASTWGDGRADTQYF. CDR3 sequence (DNA): TGTGCCAGCACCTGGGGTGACGGGAGAGCAGATACGCAGTATTTT.

The chain links TRBV5-6 to TRBJ1-5; 9 bases line up with TRBD1. Trimming cost V 1 base and J 3 bases; bases outside gene matches: 5. CDR3 length equals 16 residues. The germline gives CDR1 SGHDT, CDR2 YYEEEE. For the CDR3, the DNA is TGTGCCAGCAGCTTGTGGACAGGGGTCGACAATCAGCCCCAGCATTTT. Translating gives CASSLWTGVDNQPQHF.

The chain recombines TRBV13 with TRBJ2-3; 10 positions agree with TRBD2. J lost 4 bases, V lost 4 bases, and 5 bases had no gene match. This CDR3 comprises 15 residues. Germline CDR1 PRHDT, CDR2 FYEKMQ (reference sequence). CDR3 in amino acids: CASSSGLAESDTQYF. CDR3 nucleotides: TGTGCCAGCAGCTCCGGACTAGCGGAGTCAGATACGCAGTATTTT.

This clone occurred once. The chain joins TRBV29-1 to TRBJ2-7; a possible D gene is TRBD2 (6 bases). The CDR3 extends over 13 amino acids. Germline V gives CDR1 SQVTM, CDR2 ANQGSEA. Deletions cut 4 bases from V and 3 bases from J, with 13 bases between. CDR3 in DNA: TGCAGCGTTGGAACTAGCCCTAGCTACGAGCAGTACTTC. Its translation: CSVGTSPSYEQYF.

The chain combines TRBV29-1 with TRBJ2-5, with D tentatively TRBD2 (5 bases). V was pared by 2 bases and J by 4 bases, with 11 bases between. Germline V gene lookup returns CDR1 SQVTM and CDR2 ANQGSEA. The CDR3 is made up of 13 amino acids. CDR3 bases: TGCAGCGTTGAAAAGGGAGTAGGAGAGACCCAGTACTTC. Its protein is CSVEKGVGETQYF.

The rearrangement links TRBV11-2 to TRBJ2-4, with D possibly being TRBD2 (6 bases). The CDR3 extends over 13 amino acids. Trimming left V 5 bases short and J 7 bases short, with 12 bases between. The V gene's germline CDR1 is SGHAT and CDR2 FQNNGV. The CDR3 loop reads CASSPEGSNIQYF. Here the CDR3 DNA reads TGTGCCAGCAGCCCGGAGGGCTCGAACATTCAGTACTTC.

V and J are TRBV6-5 and TRBJ1-2; the D is unclear. Trimming shortened V by 7 bases and J by 5 bases, and 11 bases separated the two germline ends. The CDR3 covers 12 residues. Per the germline V gene, CDR1 is MNHEY and CDR2 is SVGAGI. The CDR3 here is CASNSAYYGYTF. The CDR3 DNA is TGTGCCAGCAATTCTGCGTATTATGGCTACACCTTC.

J is TRBJ2-7 and V is TRBV5-8, with D possibly TRBD2 on 6 matching bases. This CDR3 has 13 residues. Deletions cut 4 bases from V and 9 bases from J, with 17 bases between. The V gene's germline CDR1 is SGHTS and CDR2 YDEGEE. The CDR3 DNA sequence: TGTGCCAGCAGCCCCTGGGAGGAGGGTTCGCAGTACTTC. It encodes CASSPWEEGSQYF.

The V gene is TRBV7-9, the J gene TRBJ2-2; TRBD1 is a possible D gene (6 bases). CDR3 size: 13 residues. The germline V and J ends were trimmed by 7 bases and 5 bases, with 11 bases remaining between them. Germline loops: CDR1 SEHNR, CDR2 FQNEAQ (reference sequence). The CDR3 region has the DNA TGTGCCAGCAACCGAAGGGGGACCGGGGAGCTGTTTTTT. Translated: CASNRRGTGELFF.

The chain links TRBV6-1 to TRBJ2-5; 8 bases match TRBD2. Trimming removed 4 bases from V and 0 bases from J; junction bases left unmatched: 10. This CDR3 region has 17 residues. CDR1 and CDR2 (germline): MNHNS, SASEGT. CDR3 protein: CASSARLREGYQETQYF. CDR3 DNA: TGTGCCAGCAGTGCTCGTCTCCGGGAGGGGTACCAAGAGACCCAGTACTTC.

This clone was found a few times. The chain is built from TRBV29-1 and TRBJ1-1, with unresolved D. Trimming removed 4 bases from V and 1 base from J, with 13 bases in between. The CDR3 is 14 residues long. From germline, CDR1 is SQVTM and CDR2 ANQGSEA. CDR3 DNA: TGCAGCGTTGCCAACCTGCGGGGGAACACTGAAGCTTTCTTT. This sequence encodes CSVANLRGNTEAFF.

This clone has only one observation. The rearrangement uses TRBV5-1 and TRBJ1-2; perhaps TRBD1 as D (6 bases). The CDR3 is 13 amino acids. Trimming removed 0 bases at V and 6 bases at J, with 9 bases between. CDR1 is SGHRS, CDR2 YFSETQ, per germline. CDR3 protein: CASSLGTADGYTF. CDR3 DNA: TGCGCCAGCAGCTTGGGGACAGCGGATGGCTACACCTTC. Variable domain in full (rest from reference TRBV5-1 and TRBJ1-2): KAGVTQTPRYLIKTRGQQVTLSCSPISGHRSVSWYQQTPGQGLQFLFEYFSETQRNKGNFPGRFSGRQFSNSRSEMNVSTLELGDSALYLCASSLGTADGYTFGSGTRLTVV.

The rearrangement joins TRBV30 to TRBJ1-3; 11 nucleotides align to TRBD1. J gave up 0 bases and V 2 bases, and 3 bases lay outside the gene matches. CDR3 length equals 16 residues. Looked up from germline, CDR1 is GTSNPN and CDR2 is SVGIG (reference sequence). CDR3 nucleotide sequence: TGTGCCTGGAGTCTCGGGACAGGGGGCTCTGGAAACACCATATATTTT. This encodes CAWSLGTGGSGNTIYF.

The chain couples TRBV6-6 to TRBJ1-6, with a weak D call TRBD1 (5 bases). Germline CDR1 reads MNHNY; CDR2 reads SVGAGI (reference sequence). The V end lost 5 bases, the J end lost 4 bases, and 9 bases lay between the germline ends. CDR3 length equals 14 residues. The DNA for the CDR3 is TGTGCCAGCAGTCCCCAGGGTTATAATTCACCCCTCCACTTT. Its translation is CASSPQGYNSPLHF.

The genes are TRBV3-1 (or the pseudogene TRBV3-2) and TRBJ2-7; D call uncertain. The CDR3 spans 15 residues. CDR1 and CDR2 from the germline V gene are LGHDT and YNNKEL (reference sequence). V was cut by 1 base and J by 0 bases, with 10 bases left in between. CDR3 bases: TGTGCCAGCAGCCAAGGGGCTCTGAGCTCCTACGAGCAGTACTTC. Translation gives CASSQGALSSYEQYF.

The chain links TRBV5-1 to TRBJ2-5; TRBD1 matches 11 bases. The CDR3 extends over 14 amino acids. CDR1 and CDR2 from the germline V gene are SGHRS and YFSETQ. The ends lost 4 bases at V and 4 bases at J; junction bases unmatched: 3. The CDR3 DNA reads TGCGCCAGCAGCCCAGGGACAGGGGGAGAGACCCAGTACTTC. Amino acids: CASSPGTGGETQYF.

This clone was observed a few times. The rearrangement uses TRBV14 and TRBJ2-7; tentative D call: TRBD2 (6 bases). The CDR3 is made up of 15 amino acids. Trimming left V 4 bases short and J 2 bases short, with 15 bases between. CDR1 and CDR2 from the germline V gene are SGHDN and FVKESK. The CDR3: CASSLIGGIAYEQYF. CDR3 DNA sequence: TGTGCCAGCAGCCTAATCGGCGGGATCGCCTACGAGCAGTACTTC. The whole variable domain, remainder taken from reference TRBV14 and TRBJ2-7, is EAGVTQFPSHSVIEKGQTVTLRCDPISGHDNLYWYRRVMGKEIKFLLHFVKESKQDESGMPNNRFLAERTGGTYSTLKVQPAELEDSGVYFCASSLIGGIAYEQYFGPGTRLTVT.

This clone was counted a single time. This sequence joins TRBV5-1 and TRBJ2-1; a possible D gene is TRBD2 (6 bases). The CDR3 has 16 amino acids. V gave up 5 bases and J gave up 2 bases, with 17 bases separating them. Germline V gives CDR1 SGHRS, CDR2 YFSETQ. The CDR3 region is CASSRVSASAYNEQFF. CDR3 sequence (DNA): TGCGCCAGCAGTCGAGTCTCGGCTAGCGCCTACAATGAGCAGTTCTTC.

This sequence joins TRBV2 and TRBJ2-5, with D unresolved. The CDR3 totals 11 residues. The germline V gene encodes CDR1 SNHLY and CDR2 FYNNEI. The V gene lost 6 bases and the J gene lost 2 bases, with 4 bases spanning the gap. CDR3 DNA sequence: TGTGCCAGCAGCAATCAAGAGACCCAGTACTTC. Translation gives CASSNQETQYF.

CDR3 DNA sequence: TGTGCCAGCGGCACTTGGGGGGCCGGGGAGCTGTTTTTT. Translated: CASGTWGAGELFF. The V gene is TRBV7-9, the J gene TRBJ2-2; TRBD2 is a possible D gene (6 bases). Germline values: CDR1 SEHNR, CDR2 FQNEAQ (reference sequence). Trimming shortened V by 8 bases and J by 6 bases, and 13 bases separated the two germline ends. The CDR3 is 13 residues long.

This chain uses TRBV6-5 with TRBJ2-2, with unresolved D. V shed 6 bases and J shed 6 bases, with 11 bases lying between them. The CDR3 is 13 amino acids. CDR1 and CDR2 (germline): MNHEY, SVGAGI. The CDR3 nucleotides are TGTGCCAGCAGCTATACAGATCCCGGGGAGCTGTTTTTT. Amino acid sequence: CASSYTDPGELFF.

The J gene is TRBJ1-2, the V gene TRBV28; D is uncertain. V dropped 6 bases and J dropped 0 bases, with 14 bases sitting between them. The CDR3 is 15 residues long. Germline-derived CDR1 and CDR2 are MDHEN and SYDVKM. The CDR3 coding sequence is TGTGCCAGCAGCCAACAGCCACCAGCTAACTATGGCTACACCTTC. It codes for CASSQQPPANYGYTF.

The chain carries TRBV18 and TRBJ2-3; D gene uncertain. Looked up from germline, CDR1 is KGHSH and CDR2 is LQKENI. Trimming took off 6 bases at V and 5 bases at J, with 9 bases between the two ends. The CDR3 spans 12 residues. The CDR3 loop is CASSSVGDTQYF. The CDR3 coding sequence is TGTGCCAGCTCCAGCGTGGGAGATACGCAGTATTTT.

This chain connects TRBV19 to TRBJ2-4; D uncertain. V lost 5 bases to trimming and J lost 2 bases, with 19 bases between them. The CDR3 spans 17 residues. Per germline, CDR1 LNHDA and CDR2 SQIVND (reference sequence). In nucleotides, the CDR3 is TGTGCCAGTAGTGTTGACCTCAGCCTAGTTTCCAAAAACATTCAGTACTTC. It translates to CASSVDLSLVSKNIQYF.

V is TRBV9 and J is TRBJ1-1; D gene unclear. Germline V gene data show CDR1 as SGDLS and CDR2 as YYNGEE. V was pared by 3 bases and J by 5 bases, with 11 bases between. This CDR3 region has 13 residues. The CDR3 DNA reads TGTGCCAGCAGCGCAGACTATGGTACTGAAGCTTTCTTT. It specifies CASSADYGTEAFF.

To note about this clone: One end of the junction varies from germline; a read error may be responsible. The chain recombines TRBV28 with TRBJ2-1, with 12 bases matching TRBD2. This CDR3 contains 15 residues. Germline CDR1 and CDR2: MDHEN and SYDVKM. CDR3 amino acids: CVTSGSFRSYNEQFF. The CDR3 DNA follows: TGCGTGACTAGCGGGAGCTTTAGATCCTACAATGAGCAGTTCTTC.

This chain joins TRBV7-9 and TRBJ2-2; TRBD2 is a possible D gene (5 bases). Germline V gene sequence: CDR1 SEHNR, CDR2 FQNEAQ (reference sequence). The V end was cut by 8 bases, the J end by 0 bases, with 19 bases between. This CDR3 spans 17 amino acids. CDR3 DNA: TGTGCCAGCCCGCCGGGGTTAGGCGGCCCGAACACCGGGGAGCTGTTTTTT. Its translation: CASPPGLGGPNTGELFF.

This clone has only a few counts. The rearrangement uses TRBV5-1 and TRBJ1-1, with TRBD1 matching 9 bases. Germline V gene sequence: CDR1 SGHRS, CDR2 YFSETQ. This CDR3 has 15 amino acids. The V and J ends lost 5 bases and 6 bases, in that order; junction bases with no gene match: 11. CDR3 sequence: CASSGLDRGDAEAFF. CDR3 DNA sequence: TGCGCCAGCAGTGGCCTGGACAGGGGAGACGCTGAAGCTTTCTTT.